The clone carrying this TCR beta chain was seen only a few times. Its antigen is undetermined. This specimen belongs to a study of beta chain features in type 1 diabetes. Each of the CD4+ naive, central memory, regulatory and stem cell-like memory populations was sorted via CD45RO/CCR7/CD25/CD127/CD95/CD27. The CDR3 runs 14 residues. Trimming left V 6 bases short and J 5 bases short, with 19 bases between. The germline V gene encodes CDR1 SQVTM and CDR2 ANQGSEA. The isolated RNA, all of it, was reverse transcribed, so expressed TCRB transcripts were what got sequenced. Sequencing used immunoSEQ multiplex PCR; TCRdb keeps in-frame clones, though not all of them. The table shows 600,000 or so clones, with around 15% occurring only once. Regarding the study as a whole: Type 1 diabetes patients had moderately but significantly shorter TCRB CDR3s in all four CD4+ subsets. A potential influence of HLA type upon TCRB rearrangement remained unresolved herein. Researchers caution that PCR might favor shorter templates, equally among patients and controls. For cells with high TCR expression, cDNA sequencing could yield over-representation.

The clonotype comes from a man between 18 and 35 years old with type 1 diabetes. The V gene is TRBV29-1, the J gene TRBJ1-1; D gene unclear. Material for sequencing was naive CD4+ T cells from blood. In DNA form, the CDR3 reads TGCAGCGTGCCCGGTGGCGGGGTCAGGACTGAAGCTTTCTTT. Protein product: CSVPGGGVRTEAFF.